The clone carrying this TCR beta chain showed up just a few times. Its antigen is undetermined. This sample was included in a study of shared clonotypes between healthy human individuals. Researchers divided each subset's genomic DNA evenly across several immunoSEQ plates. Data came from immunoSEQ multiplex PCR; TCRdb stores just in-frame clones and leaves some out. This sample has 950,000 to 1,200,000 clones, with 77% found just once. Study observations and caveats: Non-shared clonotypes displayed generation probabilities falling below those of clonotypes present in all four donors. Roughly 5% of naive CD4 clonotypes were shared across a few donors.

A CD45RA-negative memory subset and a CD45RA+ naive subset were separated from the CD4+ cells. J lost 5 bases, V lost 4 bases, and 2 bases had no gene match. This CDR3 is built from 13 residues. The germline CDR1 and CDR2 sequences are KGHSH and LQKENI. The TCR comes from a man between 18 and 35 years old in good health. Some clones in this sample may be carry-over from other donors' samples. V gene TRBV18 combines with J gene TRBJ1-1; 9 bases agree with TRBD1. Sequencing was carried out using memory CD4+ T cells from PBMCs. Noted subset: CD45RA-negative fraction. The CDR3 spells CASSRTGETEAFF. Written as DNA, the CDR3 is TGTGCCAGCTCACGGACAGGGGAAACTGAAGCTTTCTTT. The complete variable domain, with remaining parts taken from reference TRBV18 and TRBJ1-1, reads NAGVMQNPRHLVRRRGQEARLRCSPMKGHSHVYWYRQLPEEGLKFMVYLQKENIIDESGMPKERFSAEFPKEGPSILRIQQVVRGDSAAYFCASSRTGETEAFFGQGTRLTVV.